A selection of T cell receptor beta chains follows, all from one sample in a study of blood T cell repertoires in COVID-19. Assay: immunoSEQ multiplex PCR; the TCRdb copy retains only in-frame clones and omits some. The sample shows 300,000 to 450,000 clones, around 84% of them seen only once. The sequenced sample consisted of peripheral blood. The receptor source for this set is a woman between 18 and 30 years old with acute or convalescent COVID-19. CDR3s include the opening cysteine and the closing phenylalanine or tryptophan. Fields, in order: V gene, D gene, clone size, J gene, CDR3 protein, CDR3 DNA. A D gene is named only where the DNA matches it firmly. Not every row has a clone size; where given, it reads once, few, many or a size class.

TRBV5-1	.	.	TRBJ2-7	CASSAGRTYEQYF	TGCGCCAGCAGCGCGGGTCGAACCTACGAGCAGTACTTC
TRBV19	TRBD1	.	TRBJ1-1	CASSSHGRAGGITEAFF	TGTGCCAGTAGTTCTCACGGTCGGGCAGGGGGAATAACTGAAGCTTTCTTT
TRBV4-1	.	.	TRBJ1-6	CASSQEAAAGGYSPLHF	TGCGCCAGCAGCCAAGAAGCGGCCGCCGGGGGTTATTCACCCCTCCACTTT
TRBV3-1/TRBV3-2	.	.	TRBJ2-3	CASSQVGRTEDTQYF	TGTGCCAGCAGCCAAGTGGGGAGGACGGAAGATACGCAGTATTTT
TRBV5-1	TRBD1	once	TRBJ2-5	CASSSTGGPRETQYF	TGCGCCAGCAGCTCAACAGGGGGACCACGAGAGACCCAGTACTTC
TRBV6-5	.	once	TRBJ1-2	CASRAGAFGGYTF	TGTGCCAGCAGAGCGGGGGCATTTGGTGGCTACACCTTC
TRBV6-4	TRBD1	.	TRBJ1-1	CASSTGVNSEAFF	TGTGCCAGCAGTACAGGGGTTAACTCTGAAGCTTTCTTT
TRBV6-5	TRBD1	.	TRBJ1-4	CASSWDRGSNEKLFF	TGTGCCAGCAGTTGGGACAGGGGTTCTAATGAAAAACTGTTTTTT
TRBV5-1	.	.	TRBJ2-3	CASSTRLGGVTDTQYF	TGCGCCAGCAGCACCCGACTGGGCGGGGTCACAGATACGCAGTATTTT
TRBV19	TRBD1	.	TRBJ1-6	CASTDGQVNSPLHF	TGTGCCAGTACCGACGGACAGGTAAATTCACCCCTCCACTTT